One sample yielded the 12 T cell receptor beta chains listed below, sequenced in a study of T cells after yellow fever vaccination. Using its own MiXCR run on the 5' RACE reads, TCRdb lists one record per CDR3 protein. The sample yields approximately 300,000 distinct CDR3 sequences, about 10% seen once. This material consisted of CD4+ T cells sorted from PBMCs, taken 45 days after the yellow fever booster vaccination. The receptors were gathered from a man between 18 and 29 years old who received the YFV17D yellow fever vaccine.

This clonotype was detected a few times. The genes are TRBV6-6 and TRBJ1-3, with TRBD1 as a possible D gene (6 bases). The V end lost 0 bases, the J end lost 2 bases, and 11 bases lay between the germline ends. CDR3 length: 16 residues. CDR1 and CDR2 (germline): MNHNY, SVGAGI (reference sequence). The CDR3 reads CASSYSTGSTGNTIYF. The DNA for the CDR3 is TGTGCCAGCAGTTACTCGACAGGTTCGACTGGAAACACCATATATTTT.

The chain carries TRBV2 and TRBJ2-7; a weak D match, TRBD2 (7 bases). Trimming shortened V by 8 bases and J by 3 bases, and 17 bases separated the two germline ends. Germline lookup yields CDR1 SNHLY and CDR2 FYNNEI. The CDR3 has 14 amino acids. The CDR3 sequence: CASRKEGGVYEQYV. The CDR3 coding sequence is TGTGCCAGCCGGAAAGAGGGGGGGGTCTACGAGCAGTACGTC.

This clonotype was observed a few times. V is TRBV6-5 and J is TRBJ2-5, with no clear D. Germline V gene lookup returns CDR1 MNHEY and CDR2 SVGAGI. V shed 4 bases and J shed 7 bases, with 10 bases lying between them. The CDR3 length is 12 residues. The CDR3 sequence is CASSSIDTTQYF. The CDR3 region has the DNA TGTGCCAGCAGTTCCATCGACACGACCCAGTACTTC.

This clonotype was counted a few times. The rearrangement joins TRBV11-2 to TRBJ2-1; 8 nucleotides agree with TRBD1. There are 16 residues in the CDR3. CDR1 SGHAT and CDR2 FQNNGV come from the germline V gene. V shed 5 bases, J shed 0 bases, and the junction held 6 bases outside the gene matches. CDR3 sequence reads: CASSARTGSSYNEQFF. For the CDR3, the DNA is TGTGCCAGCAGCGCCCGGACAGGGAGCTCCTACAATGAGCAGTTCTTC.

This clonotype appeared a few times. V gene TRBV7-2 combines with J gene TRBJ2-3; 9 bases agree with TRBD1. The ends lost 1 base at V and 2 bases at J; junction bases unmatched: 4. Germline V gene sequence: CDR1 SGHTA, CDR2 FQGNSA. CDR3 length: 16 residues. For the CDR3, the DNA is TGTGCCAGCAGCTTAGGAACAGGGGGCTTCACAGATACGCAGTATTTT. Its protein product is CASSLGTGGFTDTQYF.

This clonotype came up many times. V is TRBV6-5 and J is TRBJ2-7; TRBD1 agrees at 11 bases. The CDR3 consists of 16 residues. Germline trimming cut 6 bases from V and 0 bases from J; bases unmatched to any gene: 7. Per the germline V gene, CDR1 is MNHEY and CDR2 is SVGAGI. The CDR3 spells CASRPSGTGGSYEQYV. The CDR3 nucleotides are TGTGCCAGCAGACCTTCCGGGACAGGGGGCTCCTACGAGCAGTACGTC.

This clonotype has ten or more counts. The chain couples TRBV6-2 or TRBV6-3 to TRBJ1-5; unclear D gene. The ends were cut back, 4 bases at V and 3 bases at J, with 13 bases in the middle. The CDR3 sequence is 15 residues long. The germline gives CDR1 MNHEY, CDR2 SVGEGT. The CDR3 nucleotides are TGTGCCAGCAGTTCCCCCCGGGAGATCAATCAGCCCCAGCATTTT. Translated, it gives CASSSPREINQPQHF.

The rearrangement uses TRBV4-3 and TRBJ1-2; D remains unclear. CDR3 size: 15 residues. Germline V gene lookup returns CDR1 LGHNA and CDR2 YSLEER. V was trimmed by 4 bases and J by 6 bases, leaving 18 bases between them. The CDR3 here is CASSPNLGRKDGYTF. The DNA of the CDR3 is TGCGCCAGCAGCCCGAACTTGGGGAGGAAGGATGGCTACACCTTC.

This clonotype was found many times. The rearrangement links TRBV5-1 to TRBJ1-6; no clear D gene. CDR1 SGHRS and CDR2 YFSETQ come from the germline V gene. Trimming took 7 bases from V and 7 from J, leaving 15 bases between them. The CDR3 loop spans 14 amino acids. The CDR3 protein is CASSPAGLNSPLHF. The CDR3 nucleotides read TGCGCCAGCTCACCCGCCGGGCTGAATTCACCCCTCCACTTT.

This clonotype showed up just a few times. The chain employs TRBV28 and TRBJ2-4; D perhaps matches TRBD2 (5 bases). Trimming removed 1 base from V and 8 bases from J, with 6 bases in between. This CDR3 comprises 12 residues. Germline-derived CDR1 and CDR2 are MDHEN and SYDVKM. The CDR3 sequence: CASSLSGYIQYF. For the CDR3, the DNA is TGTGCCAGCAGTTTATCGGGGTACATTCAGTACTTC.

This clonotype was observed at least ten times. V usage is TRBV28 and J usage is TRBJ1-4, with a weak D call TRBD1 (6 bases). V lost 3 bases to trimming and J lost 6 bases, with 20 bases between them. The CDR3 loop spans 17 amino acids. Germline loops: CDR1 MDHEN, CDR2 SYDVKM. The CDR3 reads CASSLGRWGAGDEKLFF. DNA for the CDR3: TGTGCCAGCAGTTTGGGAAGGTGGGGGGCCGGGGATGAAAAACTGTTTTTT.

Notes on this clonotype: One end of the junction fails to match germline, which may point to a read error. The J gene is TRBJ2-1, the V gene TRBV12-3 or TRBV12-4, with TRBD2 identical over 12 bases. The CDR3 loop spans 15 amino acids. CDR3 bases: TGTGCCAGCAGTCTAGCGGGGGGGCCCAACAATGAGCAGTTCTTC. It specifies CASSLAGGPNNEQFF.